These T cell receptor beta chains were read from a single sample in a study of blood T cells in healthy people across ages. A single record per CDR3 protein comes from TCRdb applying MiXCR to the 5' RACE reads. The profile shows some 1,500,000 distinct CDR3 sequences, approximately 43% of them singletons. The sample consisted of blood. The receptors originated from a woman under 30 in good health. The CDR3 runs from the conserved cysteine through the conserved F or W. A D gene is named only where the DNA matches it firmly. Rows give clone size only sometimes, using once, few, many, or a class for an expanded clone.

j_gene: TRBJ2-5; v_gene: TRBV7-2; d_gene: TRBD2; abundance: few; CDR3aa: CASSLTGLAHQETQYF; CDR3nt: TGTGCCAGCAGCTTAACGGGACTAGCGCATCAAGAGACCCAGTACTTC
j_gene: TRBJ1-6; v_gene: TRBV4-3; d_gene: .; abundance: many; CDR3aa: CASSPDSGPNSPLHF; CDR3nt: TGCGCCAGCAGCCCTGACAGCGGCCCCAATTCACCCCTCCACTTT
j_gene: TRBJ2-2; v_gene: TRBV12-3/TRBV12-4; d_gene: .; abundance: .; CDR3aa: CASSLGLGGLNTGELFF; CDR3nt: TGTGCCAGCAGTCTCGGTCTGGGGGGCCTGAACACCGGGGAGCTGTTTTTT
j_gene: TRBJ1-5; v_gene: TRBV4-1; d_gene: .; abundance: .; CDR3aa: CASSQQKGGRSDQPQHF; CDR3nt: TGCGCCAGCAGCCAGCAGAAGGGGGGTAGATCAGATCAGCCCCAGCATTTT
j_gene: TRBJ2-3; v_gene: TRBV3-1; d_gene: .; abundance: .; CDR3aa: CASSQESAFTDTQYF; CDR3nt: TGTGCCAGCAGCCAAGAATCGGCCTTCACAGATACGCAGTATTTT
j_gene: TRBJ2-5; v_gene: TRBV4-1; d_gene: TRBD2; abundance: .; CDR3aa: CASSQTSSQETRYF; CDR3nt: TGCGCCAGCAGCCAGACTAGCAGCCAAGAGACCCGGTACTTC
j_gene: TRBJ1-2; v_gene: TRBV2; d_gene: .; abundance: few; CDR3aa: CASSALSEQGLWGLYGYTF; CDR3nt: TGTGCCAGCAGTGCTCTCTCCGAACAGGGCCTTTGGGGGCTCTATGGCTACACCTTC
j_gene: TRBJ1-2; v_gene: TRBV24-1; d_gene: .; abundance: once; CDR3aa: CATSDHRAGGYGYTF; CDR3nt: TGTGCCACCAGTGACCACAGGGCAGGAGGATATGGCTACACCTTC
j_gene: TRBJ1-1; v_gene: TRBV29-1; d_gene: .; abundance: few; CDR3aa: CSVPGQTNTEAFF; CDR3nt: TGCAGCGTTCCAGGACAGACGAACACTGAAGCTTTCTTT
j_gene: TRBJ1-5; v_gene: TRBV6-6; d_gene: .; abundance: few; CDR3aa: CASSYSEGWQPQHF; CDR3nt: TGTGCCAGCAGTTACTCGGAGGGGTGGCAGCCCCAGCATTTT
j_gene: TRBJ2-7; v_gene: TRBV7-9; d_gene: .; abundance: .; CDR3aa: CASNVIGSTPYEQYF; CDR3nt: TGTGCCAGCAACGTTATCGGGAGCACGCCCTACGAGCAGTACTTC
j_gene: TRBJ2-1; v_gene: TRBV28; d_gene: .; abundance: .; CDR3aa: CASSLAERVVVEQFF; CDR3nt: TGTGCCAGCAGTTTAGCGGAGAGGGTAGTTGTTGAGCAGTTCTTC
j_gene: TRBJ2-3; v_gene: TRBV11-2; d_gene: .; abundance: .; CDR3aa: CASSLAWVVGSITDTQYF; CDR3nt: TGTGCCAGCAGCTTAGCGTGGGTTGTGGGGAGTATCACAGATACGCAGTATTTT
j_gene: TRBJ2-2; v_gene: TRBV7-2; d_gene: TRBD1; abundance: .; CDR3aa: CASSTRTGANTGELFF; CDR3nt: TGTGCCAGCAGCACAAGGACAGGGGCGAACACCGGGGAGCTGTTTTTT
j_gene: TRBJ2-3; v_gene: TRBV4-1; d_gene: .; abundance: .; CDR3aa: CASSQDRGVSSTDTQYF; CDR3nt: TGCGCCAGCAGCCAAGATAGGGGTGTTTCTAGCACAGATACGCAGTATTTT
j_gene: TRBJ2-4; v_gene: TRBV27; d_gene: .; abundance: few; CDR3aa: CASRQPSRQEQYF; CDR3nt: TGTGCCAGCAGGCAACCCAGCCGCCAAGAGCAGTACTTC
j_gene: TRBJ1-2; v_gene: TRBV7-9; d_gene: .; abundance: few; CDR3aa: CASRPNSYGYTF; CDR3nt: TGTGCCAGCAGACCTAATTCCTATGGCTACACCTTC
j_gene: TRBJ2-3; v_gene: TRBV20-1; d_gene: .; abundance: few; CDR3aa: CSATYFTDTQYF; CDR3nt: TGCAGTGCGACGTATTTCACAGATACGCAGTATTTT
j_gene: TRBJ1-6; v_gene: TRBV15; d_gene: TRBD1; abundance: few; CDR3aa: CATSGATGDSPLHF; CDR3nt: TGTGCCACCAGCGGCGCGACAGGGGATTCACCCCTCCACTTT
j_gene: TRBJ1-2; v_gene: TRBV3-1; d_gene: .; abundance: few; CDR3aa: CASSQQGSGYTF; CDR3nt: TGTGCCAGCAGCCAACAAGGGTCTGGCTACACCTTC
j_gene: TRBJ1-3; v_gene: TRBV11-2; d_gene: .; abundance: .; CDR3aa: CASSMGPPAVGNTIYF; CDR3nt: TGTGCCAGCAGCATGGGGCCACCGGCCGTGGGAAACACCATATATTTT
j_gene: TRBJ1-6; v_gene: TRBV4-3; d_gene: .; abundance: .; CDR3aa: CASSQATWGANNSPLHF; CDR3nt: TGCGCCAGCAGCCAAGCAACATGGGGAGCCAATAATTCACCCCTCCACTTT
j_gene: TRBJ2-1; v_gene: TRBV18; d_gene: .; abundance: few; CDR3aa: CASSDSQSHNEQFF; CDR3nt: TGTGCCAGCTCGGACAGTCAGAGTCACAATGAGCAGTTCTTC
j_gene: TRBJ2-7; v_gene: TRBV6-2/TRBV6-3; d_gene: .; abundance: .; CDR3aa: CASSYSGRYLTYEQYF; CDR3nt: TGTGCCAGCAGTTACTCGGGCCGATATTTGACCTACGAGCAGTACTTC
j_gene: TRBJ2-5; v_gene: TRBV7-2; d_gene: TRBD2; abundance: .; CDR3aa: CASSLAYGAGSETQYF; CDR3nt: TGTGCCAGCAGCTTAGCGTATGGAGCGGGGAGTGAGACCCAGTACTTC
j_gene: TRBJ2-5; v_gene: TRBV20-1; d_gene: TRBD2; abundance: .; CDR3aa: CSASGQPGREQYF; CDR3nt: TGCAGTGCTAGCGGCCAACCCGGGCGGGAGCAGTACTTC
j_gene: TRBJ2-7; v_gene: TRBV27; d_gene: .; abundance: .; CDR3aa: CASSVEGFSVYEQYF; CDR3nt: TGTGCCAGCAGTGTCGAGGGGTTCTCAGTCTACGAGCAGTACTTC
j_gene: TRBJ1-1; v_gene: TRBV7-2; d_gene: TRBD1; abundance: .; CDR3aa: CASGTGPMNTEAFF; CDR3nt: TGTGCCAGCGGGACAGGGCCAATGAACACTGAAGCTTTCTTT
j_gene: TRBJ1-5; v_gene: TRBV20-1; d_gene: .; abundance: .; CDR3aa: CSAREFGANSNQPQHF; CDR3nt: TGCAGTGCTAGAGAGTTCGGTGCCAATAGCAATCAGCCCCAGCATTTT
j_gene: TRBJ1-4; v_gene: TRBV4-1; d_gene: .; abundance: .; CDR3aa: CAGSPLQGRNEKLFF; CDR3nt: TGCGCCGGCAGCCCTTTACAGGGTAGGAATGAAAAACTGTTTTTT
j_gene: TRBJ1-2; v_gene: TRBV3-1; d_gene: .; abundance: .; CDR3aa: CASSQAGPGTGQYGYTF; CDR3nt: TGTGCCAGCAGCCAAGCGGGCCCGGGAACAGGCCAATATGGCTACACCTTC
j_gene: TRBJ2-7; v_gene: TRBV7-6; d_gene: .; abundance: .; CDR3aa: CASALGGPLYNEQYF; CDR3nt: TGTGCCAGCGCGCTTGGGGGGCCTTTGTACAATGAGCAGTACTTC
j_gene: TRBJ1-2; v_gene: TRBV6-5; d_gene: .; abundance: few; CDR3aa: CASSYSSNYGYTF; CDR3nt: TGTGCCAGCAGTTACTCGAGTAACTATGGCTACACCTTC
j_gene: TRBJ2-1; v_gene: TRBV15; d_gene: TRBD2; abundance: .; CDR3aa: CATSRVLAGGRNEQFF; CDR3nt: TGTGCCACCAGCAGAGTTCTAGCGGGAGGACGAAATGAGCAGTTCTTC
j_gene: TRBJ2-5; v_gene: TRBV9; d_gene: TRBD2; abundance: .; CDR3aa: CASSPQGDYYNEQYF; CDR3nt: TGTGCCAGCAGCCCCCAAGGGGACTACTACAATGAGCAGTACTTC
j_gene: TRBJ1-2; v_gene: TRBV6-5; d_gene: .; abundance: .; CDR3aa: CASSYTGNNYGYTF; CDR3nt: TGTGCCAGCAGTTACACAGGGAATAACTATGGCTACACCTTC
j_gene: TRBJ1-5; v_gene: TRBV7-2; d_gene: .; abundance: .; CDR3aa: CASSFGEGYSNQPQHF; CDR3nt: TGTGCCAGCAGCTTTGGGGAGGGGTATAGCAATCAGCCCCAGCATTTT
j_gene: TRBJ2-3; v_gene: TRBV4-1; d_gene: TRBD1; abundance: .; CDR3aa: CASSPQGGFSTDTQYF; CDR3nt: TGCGCCAGCAGCCCACAGGGGGGATTCAGCACAGATACGCAGTATTTT
j_gene: TRBJ2-1; v_gene: TRBV20-1; d_gene: TRBD2; abundance: .; CDR3aa: CNARDTSGRQSSYNEQFF; CDR3nt: TGCAATGCTAGAGATACTAGCGGGAGGCAGAGCTCCTACAATGAGCAGTTCTTC
j_gene: TRBJ1-1; v_gene: TRBV7-2; d_gene: .; abundance: .; CDR3aa: CASSLPPYGGTEAFF; CDR3nt: TGTGCCAGCAGCTTACCCCCATATGGGGGGACTGAAGCTTTCTTT
j_gene: TRBJ2-1; v_gene: TRBV12-3/TRBV12-4; d_gene: TRBD1; abundance: .; CDR3aa: CASSQGALLHNEQFF; CDR3nt: TGTGCCAGCAGTCAGGGGGCACTCCTACACAATGAGCAGTTCTTC
j_gene: TRBJ2-1; v_gene: TRBV28; d_gene: .; abundance: few; CDR3aa: CASSFGLGASYNEQFF; CDR3nt: TGTGCCAGCAGTTTCGGTCTCGGCGCCTCCTACAATGAGCAGTTCTTC
j_gene: TRBJ2-1; v_gene: TRBV6-2/TRBV6-3; d_gene: .; abundance: .; CDR3aa: CASSYWSKGNICEQFF; CDR3nt: TGTGCCAGCAGTTACTGGTCAAAAGGGAATATTTGTGAGCAGTTCTTT
j_gene: TRBJ2-7; v_gene: TRBV6-5; d_gene: .; abundance: .; CDR3aa: CASSYPPATDGRWEQYF; CDR3nt: TGTGCCAGCAGTTACCCCCCGGCCACGGACGGGCGATGGGAGCAGTACTTC
j_gene: TRBJ2-7; v_gene: TRBV29-1; d_gene: TRBD1; abundance: .; CDR3aa: CSVARQGSYEQYF; CDR3nt: TGCAGCGTTGCTAGACAGGGGTCCTACGAGCAGTACTTC
j_gene: TRBJ2-1; v_gene: TRBV12-3/TRBV12-4; d_gene: TRBD2; abundance: .; CDR3aa: CASRGGLADYNEQFF; CDR3nt: TGTGCCAGCAGGGGGGGACTAGCGGATTACAATGAGCAGTTCTTC
j_gene: TRBJ1-2; v_gene: TRBV12-3/TRBV12-4; d_gene: TRBD1; abundance: .; CDR3aa: CASSPGTGHGGYTF; CDR3nt: TGTGCCAGCAGTCCCGGGACAGGGCACGGGGGCTACACCTTC
j_gene: TRBJ2-7; v_gene: TRBV25-1; d_gene: TRBD1; abundance: .; CDR3aa: CASTMTGAYEQYF; CDR3nt: TGTGCCAGCACAATGACAGGGGCCTACGAGCAGTACTTC
j_gene: TRBJ2-4; v_gene: TRBV6-6; d_gene: TRBD2; abundance: .; CDR3aa: CASSNASGGSKQYF; CDR3nt: TGTGCCAGCTCCAATGCTAGCGGGGGGTCGAAGCAGTACTTC
j_gene: TRBJ2-7; v_gene: TRBV4-1; d_gene: TRBD2; abundance: .; CDR3aa: CASSQDLPTSGVITYEQYF; CDR3nt: TGCGCCAGCAGCCAAGATCTCCCGACTAGCGGGGTAATCACCTACGAGCAGTACTTC
j_gene: TRBJ2-5; v_gene: TRBV5-1; d_gene: .; abundance: .; CDR3aa: CASSLLAGSLETQYF; CDR3nt: TGCGCCAGCAGCTTGCTCGCGGGATCCCTGGAGACCCAGTACTTC
j_gene: TRBJ2-3; v_gene: TRBV9; d_gene: TRBD2; abundance: .; CDR3aa: CASSSTSGRALDTQYF; CDR3nt: TGTGCCAGCAGCTCGACTAGCGGGAGGGCCCTAGATACGCAGTATTTT
j_gene: TRBJ1-1; v_gene: TRBV6-2/TRBV6-3; d_gene: .; abundance: .; CDR3aa: CASIDGGFSTEAFF; CDR3nt: TGTGCCAGCATTGACGGGGGCTTTTCCACTGAAGCTTTCTTT
j_gene: TRBJ2-7; v_gene: TRBV14; d_gene: TRBD1; abundance: .; CDR3aa: CASSQISGTGTYEQYF; CDR3nt: TGTGCCAGCAGCCAAATTTCCGGGACAGGTACCTACGAGCAGTACTTC
j_gene: TRBJ1-1; v_gene: TRBV20-1; d_gene: TRBD1; abundance: few; CDR3aa: CSARDPWTGEAFF; CDR3nt: TGCAGTGCTAGAGACCCATGGACAGGTGAAGCTTTCTTT
j_gene: TRBJ1-2; v_gene: TRBV4-3; d_gene: .; abundance: few; CDR3aa: CASSHAQGRGYTF; CDR3nt: TGCGCCAGCAGCCATGCCCAGGGGAGAGGCTACACCTTC
j_gene: TRBJ2-7; v_gene: TRBV2; d_gene: .; abundance: many; CDR3aa: CASSSRDGYEQYF; CDR3nt: TGTGCCAGCAGCTCTCGGGACGGCTACGAGCAGTACTTC